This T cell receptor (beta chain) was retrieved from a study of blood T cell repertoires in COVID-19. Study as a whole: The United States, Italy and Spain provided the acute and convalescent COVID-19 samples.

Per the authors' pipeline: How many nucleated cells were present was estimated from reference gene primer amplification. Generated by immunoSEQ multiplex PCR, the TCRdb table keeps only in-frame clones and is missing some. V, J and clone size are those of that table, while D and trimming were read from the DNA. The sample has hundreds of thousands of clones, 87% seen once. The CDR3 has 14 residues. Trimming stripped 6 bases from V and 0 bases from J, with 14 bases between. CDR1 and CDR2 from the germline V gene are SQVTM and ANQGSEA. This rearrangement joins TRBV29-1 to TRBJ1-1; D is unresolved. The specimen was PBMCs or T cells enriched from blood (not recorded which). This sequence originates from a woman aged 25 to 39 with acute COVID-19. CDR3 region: CSVDEGILNTEAFF. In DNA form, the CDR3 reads TGCAGCGTCGACGAGGGTATATTGAACACTGAAGCTTTCTTT.